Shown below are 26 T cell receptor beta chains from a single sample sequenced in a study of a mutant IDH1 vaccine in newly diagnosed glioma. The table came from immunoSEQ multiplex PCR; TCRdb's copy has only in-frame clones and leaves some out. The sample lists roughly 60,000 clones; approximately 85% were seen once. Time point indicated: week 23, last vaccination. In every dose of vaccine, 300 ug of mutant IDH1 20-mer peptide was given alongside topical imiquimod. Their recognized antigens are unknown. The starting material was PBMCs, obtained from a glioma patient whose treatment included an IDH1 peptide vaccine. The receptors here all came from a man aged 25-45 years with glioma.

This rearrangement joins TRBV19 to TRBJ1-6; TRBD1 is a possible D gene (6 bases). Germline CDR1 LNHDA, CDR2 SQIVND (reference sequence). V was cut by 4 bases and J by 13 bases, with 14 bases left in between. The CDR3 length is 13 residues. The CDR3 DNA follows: TGTGCCAGTAGTAGGGGGGAACAGGGTCCCCTCCACTTT. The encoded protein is CASSRGEQGPLHF.

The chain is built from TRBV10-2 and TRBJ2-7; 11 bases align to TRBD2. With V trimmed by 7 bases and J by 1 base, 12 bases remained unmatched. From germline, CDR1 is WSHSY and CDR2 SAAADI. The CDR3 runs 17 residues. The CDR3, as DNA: TGCGCCAGCACGTGGGGGCAGACTAGCGGGGATTCCTACGAGCAGTACTTC. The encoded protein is CASTWGQTSGDSYEQYF.

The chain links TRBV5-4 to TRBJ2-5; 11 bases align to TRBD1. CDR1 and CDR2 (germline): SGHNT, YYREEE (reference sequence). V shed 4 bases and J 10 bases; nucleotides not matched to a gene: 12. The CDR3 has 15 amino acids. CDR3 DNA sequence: TGTGCCAGCAGCAGGGGACAGGGGGGAACAAAGGTCCAGTACTTC. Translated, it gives CASSRGQGGTKVQYF.

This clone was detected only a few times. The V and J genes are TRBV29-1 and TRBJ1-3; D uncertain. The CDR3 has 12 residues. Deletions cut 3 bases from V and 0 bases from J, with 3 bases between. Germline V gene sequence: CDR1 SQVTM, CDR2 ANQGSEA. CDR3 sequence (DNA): TGCAGCGTTGATAGCTCTGGAAACACCATATATTTT. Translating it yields CSVDSSGNTIYF.

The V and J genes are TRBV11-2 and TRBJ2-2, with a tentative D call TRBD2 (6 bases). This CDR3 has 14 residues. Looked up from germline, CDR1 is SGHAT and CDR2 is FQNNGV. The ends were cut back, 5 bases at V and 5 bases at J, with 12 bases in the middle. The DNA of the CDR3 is TGTGCCAGCAGCCCCCCGGCGGGGACCGGGGAGCTGTTTTTT. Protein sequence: CASSPPAGTGELFF.

The CDR3, as DNA: TGTGCCAGCAGTTTACAGACGGGGTATGGCTACACCTTC. Protein sequence: CASSLQTGYGYTF. This sequence joins TRBV27 and TRBJ1-2, with D uncertain. The CDR3 length is 13 residues. CDR1 is MNHEY, CDR2 SMNVEV, per germline (reference sequence). Trimming left V 2 bases short and J 5 bases short, with 9 bases between.

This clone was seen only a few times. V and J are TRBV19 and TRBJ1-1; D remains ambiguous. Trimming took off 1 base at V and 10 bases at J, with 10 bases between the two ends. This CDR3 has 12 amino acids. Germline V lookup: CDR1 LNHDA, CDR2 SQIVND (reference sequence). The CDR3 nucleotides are TGTGCCAGTAGTATAGGTCTGAGAGGAGCTTTCTTT. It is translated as CASSIGLRGAFF. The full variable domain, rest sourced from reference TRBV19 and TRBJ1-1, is DGGITQSPKYLFRKEGQNVTLSCEQNLNHDAMYWYRQDPGQGLRLIYYSQIVNDFQKGDIAEGYSVSREKKESFPLTVTSAQKNPTAFYLCASSIGLRGAFFGQGTRLTVV.

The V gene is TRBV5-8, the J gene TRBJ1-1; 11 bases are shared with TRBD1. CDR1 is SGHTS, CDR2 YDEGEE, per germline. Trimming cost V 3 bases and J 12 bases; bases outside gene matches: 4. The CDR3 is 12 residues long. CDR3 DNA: TGTGCCAGCAGCTCCGGACAGGGGGCTCCTTTCTTT. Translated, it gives CASSSGQGAPFF.

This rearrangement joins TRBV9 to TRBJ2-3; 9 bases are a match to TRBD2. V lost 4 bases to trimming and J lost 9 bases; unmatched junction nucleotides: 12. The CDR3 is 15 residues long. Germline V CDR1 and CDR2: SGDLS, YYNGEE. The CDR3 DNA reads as TGTGCCAGCAGCTCTCTAGCGGGGCCTACCGGAACGCAGTATTTT. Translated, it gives CASSSLAGPTGTQYF.

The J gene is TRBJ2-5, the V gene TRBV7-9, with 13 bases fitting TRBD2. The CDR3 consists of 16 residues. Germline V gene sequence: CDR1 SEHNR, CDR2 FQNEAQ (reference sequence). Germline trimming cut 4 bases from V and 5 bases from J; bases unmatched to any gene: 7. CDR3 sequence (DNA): TGTGCCAGCAGCTCGGGACTAGCGGGACCTTGGGAGACCCAGTACTTC. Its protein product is CASSSGLAGPWETQYF.

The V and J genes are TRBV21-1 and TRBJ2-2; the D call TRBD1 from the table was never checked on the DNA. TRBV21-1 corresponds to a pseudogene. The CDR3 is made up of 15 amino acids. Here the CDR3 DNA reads TGTGCCAGCAGCGACCTGGGACAGACCTACGGGGAGCTGTTTTTT. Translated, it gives CASSDLGQTYGELFF.

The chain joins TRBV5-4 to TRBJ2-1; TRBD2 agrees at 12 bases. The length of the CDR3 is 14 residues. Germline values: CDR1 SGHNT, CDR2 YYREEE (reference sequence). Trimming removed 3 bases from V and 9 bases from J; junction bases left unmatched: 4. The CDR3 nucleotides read TGTGCCAGCAGCTGGACTAGCGGGGTAGTTGAGCAGTTCTTC. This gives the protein CASSWTSGVVEQFF.

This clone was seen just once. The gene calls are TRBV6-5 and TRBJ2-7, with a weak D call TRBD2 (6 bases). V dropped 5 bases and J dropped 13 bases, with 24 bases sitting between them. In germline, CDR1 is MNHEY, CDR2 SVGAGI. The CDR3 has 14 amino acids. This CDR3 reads CASSRTGTHALAYF. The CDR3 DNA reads TGTGCCAGCAGTCGGACCGGGACTCATGCGTTGGCCTACTTC.

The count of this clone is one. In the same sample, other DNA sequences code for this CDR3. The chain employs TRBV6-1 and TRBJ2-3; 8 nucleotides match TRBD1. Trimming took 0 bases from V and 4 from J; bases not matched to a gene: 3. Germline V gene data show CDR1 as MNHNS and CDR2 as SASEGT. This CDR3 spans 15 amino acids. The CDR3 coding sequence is TGTGCCAGCAGTGAAGCGGCAGGGGGCCCAGATACGCAGTATTTT. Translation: CASSEAAGGPDTQYF.

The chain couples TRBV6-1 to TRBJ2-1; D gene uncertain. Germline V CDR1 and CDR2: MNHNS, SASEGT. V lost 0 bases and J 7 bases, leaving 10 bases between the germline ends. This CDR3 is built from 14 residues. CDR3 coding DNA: TGTGCCAGCAGTGAAGCCCACGTTTTGAATGAGCAGTTCTTC. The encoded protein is CASSEAHVLNEQFF.

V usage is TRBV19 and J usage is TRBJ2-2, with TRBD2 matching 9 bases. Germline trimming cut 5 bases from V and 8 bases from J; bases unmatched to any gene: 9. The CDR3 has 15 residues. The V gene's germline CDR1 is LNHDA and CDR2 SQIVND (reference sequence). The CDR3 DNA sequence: TGTGCCAGTAGTCTTGATAGCGGGGGAGTAGGGGAGCTGTTTTTT. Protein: CASSLDSGGVGELFF.

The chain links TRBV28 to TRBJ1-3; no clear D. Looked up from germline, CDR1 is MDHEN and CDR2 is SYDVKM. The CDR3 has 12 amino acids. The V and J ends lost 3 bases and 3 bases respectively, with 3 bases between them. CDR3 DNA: TGTGCCAGCAGTTTCTTTGGAAACACCATATATTTT. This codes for CASSFFGNTIYF.

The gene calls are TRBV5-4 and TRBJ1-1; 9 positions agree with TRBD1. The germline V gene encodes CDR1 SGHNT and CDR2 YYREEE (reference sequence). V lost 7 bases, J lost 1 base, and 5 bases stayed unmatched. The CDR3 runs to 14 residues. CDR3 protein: CASGQGMGNTEAFF. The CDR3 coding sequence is TGTGCCAGCGGACAGGGGATGGGGAACACTGAAGCTTTCTTT.

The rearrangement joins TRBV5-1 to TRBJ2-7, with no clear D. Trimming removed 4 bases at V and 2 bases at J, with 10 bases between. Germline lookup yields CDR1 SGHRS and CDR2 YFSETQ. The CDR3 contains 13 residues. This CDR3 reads CASSPSNPYEQYF. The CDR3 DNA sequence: TGCGCCAGCAGCCCTAGTAACCCCTACGAGCAGTACTTC.

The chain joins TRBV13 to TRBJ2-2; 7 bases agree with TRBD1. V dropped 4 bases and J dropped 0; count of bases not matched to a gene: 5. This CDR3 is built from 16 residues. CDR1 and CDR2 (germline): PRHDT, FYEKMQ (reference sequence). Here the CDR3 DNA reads TGTGCCAGCAGCTCTTCGGACAGGTCGAACACCGGGGAGCTGTTTTTT. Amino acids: CASSSSDRSNTGELFF.

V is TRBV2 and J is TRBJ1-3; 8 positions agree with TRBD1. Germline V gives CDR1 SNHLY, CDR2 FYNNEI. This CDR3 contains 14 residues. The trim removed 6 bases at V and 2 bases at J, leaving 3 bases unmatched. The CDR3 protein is CASRTGVAGNTIYF. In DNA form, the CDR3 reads TGTGCCAGCAGGACAGGGGTGGCTGGAAACACCATATATTTT.

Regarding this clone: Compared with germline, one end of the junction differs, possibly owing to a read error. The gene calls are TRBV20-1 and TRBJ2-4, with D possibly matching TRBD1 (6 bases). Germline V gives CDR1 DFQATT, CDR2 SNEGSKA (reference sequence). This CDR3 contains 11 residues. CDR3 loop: CSARDDRKTSF. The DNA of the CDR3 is TGCAGTGCTAGAGACGACAGGAAGACGTCCTTC.

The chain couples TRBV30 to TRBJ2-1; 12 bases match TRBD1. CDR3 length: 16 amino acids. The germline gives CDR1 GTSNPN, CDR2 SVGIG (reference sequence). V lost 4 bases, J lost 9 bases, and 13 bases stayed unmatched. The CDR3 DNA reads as TGTGCCTGGACAGAAACCGGGACAGGGGGCCGGGGTGAGCAGTTCTTC. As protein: CAWTETGTGGRGEQFF.

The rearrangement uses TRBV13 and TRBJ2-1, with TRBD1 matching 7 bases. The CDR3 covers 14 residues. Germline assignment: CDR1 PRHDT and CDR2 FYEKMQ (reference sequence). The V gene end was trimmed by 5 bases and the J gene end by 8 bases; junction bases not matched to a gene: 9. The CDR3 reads CASSTDRQGDEQFF. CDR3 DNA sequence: TGTGCCAGCAGCACGGACCGACAGGGCGATGAGCAGTTCTTC.

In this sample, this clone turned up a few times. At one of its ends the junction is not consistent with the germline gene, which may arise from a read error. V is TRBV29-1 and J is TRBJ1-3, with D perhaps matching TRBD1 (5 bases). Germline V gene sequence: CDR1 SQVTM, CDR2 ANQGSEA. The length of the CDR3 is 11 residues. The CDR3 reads CSVDTGNTIYF. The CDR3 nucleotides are TGCAGCGTGGACACTGGGAACACCATATATTTT.

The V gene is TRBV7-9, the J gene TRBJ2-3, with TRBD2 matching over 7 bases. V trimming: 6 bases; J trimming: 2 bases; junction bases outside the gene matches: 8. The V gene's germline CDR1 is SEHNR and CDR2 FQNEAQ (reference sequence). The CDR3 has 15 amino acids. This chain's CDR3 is CASRVGLAATDTQYF. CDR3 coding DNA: TGTGCCAGCAGGGTAGGGCTAGCGGCCACAGATACGCAGTATTTT.